This record looks at one T cell receptor beta chain sequence and its context. The authors' processing: Estimated nucleated cell counts came from reference gene primer amplification. Only in-frame clones appear in the TCRdb table, and some are missing; sequencing was by immunoSEQ multiplex PCR. Clonal size and the V and J genes are those of that table, whereas D and trimming came from the DNA. The table includes 150,000 to 200,000 clones, nearly 85% detected once. CDR3 length: 15 residues. The germline gives CDR1 SGHRS, CDR2 YFSETQ. The ends lost 4 bases at V and 6 bases at J; junction bases unmatched: 3. The record originates from a study of blood T cell repertoires in COVID-19.

Material: peripheral blood. The TCR sequence derives from a woman aged 25 to 39 with acute or convalescent COVID-19. V and J are TRBV5-1 and TRBJ1-6, with 11 positions matching TRBD1. CDR3 DNA sequence: TGCGCCAGCAGCGGACAGGGGGCGAGTAATTCACCCCTCCACTTT. This codes for CASSGQGASNSPLHF.